This T cell receptor (beta chain) appears in the sequencing data of a study of shared clonotypes between healthy human individuals. Using immunoSEQ multiplex PCR, the repertoire was profiled, and TCRdb retains in-frame clones only, with some absent. The table lists roughly 530,000 clones, 90% to 96% of them singletons. V was trimmed by 5 bases and J by 3 bases, leaving 17 bases between them. Germline assignment: CDR1 MNHEY and CDR2 SMNVEV (reference sequence). The CDR3 runs to 16 residues. The sample was naive CD4+ T cells sorted from blood. Subset in this sample: CD45RA+ positively selected. This TCR was recovered from a woman under 40 in good health. The chain joins TRBV27 to TRBJ1-5; D may be TRBD1 (5 bases). This CDR3 is CASSVRGSGINQPQHF. The CDR3 bases are TGTGCCAGCAGTGTTCGGGGCTCAGGGATCAATCAGCCCCAGCATTTT.